This entry lists 20 T cell receptor beta chains sequenced from one sample in a study of blood T cell repertoires in COVID-19. TCRdb's copy holds only in-frame clones and misses some; the assay was immunoSEQ multiplex PCR. Among approximately 56,000 clones listed, 80% to 90% were seen once. The sample taken for sequencing was peripheral blood. These receptors all stem from a woman at least 80 years old with acute or convalescent COVID-19.

The rearrangement links TRBV11-2 to TRBJ2-3, with 7 bases that match TRBD1. The CDR3 is 11 amino acids. V shed 4 bases and J 14 bases; nucleotides not matched to a gene: 6. Germline CDR1 and CDR2: SGHAT and FQNNGV. In DNA, the CDR3 is TGTGCCAGCAGCTACGGGACAGTAGGGTATTTT. Its protein is CASSYGTVGYF.

This clone was counted only a few times. The chain recombines TRBV19 with TRBJ1-3; D remains ambiguous. The CDR3 covers 14 residues. V lost 3 bases, J lost 0 bases, and 6 bases lay in between. Germline V gene data show CDR1 as LNHDA and CDR2 as SQIVND (reference sequence). In DNA form, the CDR3 reads TGTGCCAGTAGTATGGGGAGCTCTGGAAACACCATATATTTT. Translating gives CASSMGSSGNTIYF.

The chain is built from TRBV6-4 and TRBJ1-5, with D perhaps TRBD1 (6 bases). Germline CDR1 MRHNA, CDR2 SNTAGT. The CDR3 covers 13 residues. With 5 bases removed from V and 6 bases from J, the gap between germline ends came to 11 bases. The CDR3 loop is CASSTQGGQPQHF. Here the CDR3 DNA reads TGTGCCAGCAGTACACAGGGCGGTCAGCCCCAGCATTTT.

V is TRBV19 and J is TRBJ1-5; weak D call: TRBD1 (6 bases). This CDR3 spans 15 amino acids. Trimming pared 3 bases from V and 4 bases from J, leaving 13 bases between. Germline assignment: CDR1 LNHDA and CDR2 SQIVND (reference sequence). The CDR3 DNA is TGTGCCAGTAGTATGGTAGGACAGATAAATCAGCCCCAGCATTTT. Its translation: CASSMVGQINQPQHF.

The CDR3 protein is CASSKSGGVYNEQFF. CDR3 DNA sequence: TGTGCCAGCAGCAAAAGCGGGGGGGTTTACAATGAGCAGTTCTTC. J is TRBJ2-1 and V is TRBV7-2; 10 bases map to TRBD2. Losses at the gene ends were 5 bases for V and 4 bases for J; bases not matched to a gene: 5. Germline values: CDR1 SGHTA, CDR2 FQGNSA. This CDR3 has 15 residues.

The chain is built from TRBV5-1 and TRBJ1-2; TRBD1 matches 7 bases. CDR1 and CDR2 (germline): SGHRS, YFSETQ. The CDR3 contains 15 residues. V shed 0 bases and J 5 bases; nucleotides not matched to a gene: 7. The DNA for the CDR3 is TGCGCCAGCAGCTTGGGTCCCGGACAGGTGTATGGCTACACCTTC. Translation gives CASSLGPGQVYGYTF.

The chain uses TRBV9 and TRBJ2-6; 8 positions match TRBD1. From germline, CDR1 is SGDLS and CDR2 YYNGEE. CDR3 size: 15 residues. Germline trimming cut 8 bases from V and 2 bases from J; bases unmatched to any gene: 6. The CDR3 DNA reads TGTGCCAGTTCAGGGGGCTGGACTGGGGCCAACGTCCTGACTTTC. This gives the protein CASSGGWTGANVLTF.

V gene TRBV6-5 combines with J gene TRBJ1-6; the match to TRBD1 covers 9 bases. The V gene end was trimmed by 6 bases and the J gene end by 6 bases; junction bases not matched to a gene: 6. The CDR3 loop spans 15 amino acids. Germline V lookup: CDR1 MNHEY, CDR2 SVGAGI. The CDR3 DNA is TGTGCCAGCAGCCAAAGACAGGGGGGTAATTCACCCCTCCACTTT. It specifies CASSQRQGGNSPLHF.

The CDR3 DNA reads as TGTGCAAGCTCCCCGGAGGGTAATGCCTACAATGAGCAGTTCTTC. This sequence encodes CASSPEGNAYNEQFF. The chain has TRBV12-2 and TRBJ2-1; the D call in the table, TRBD2, was not verified against the DNA. TRBV12-2 is a recognized pseudogene. The CDR3 totals 15 residues.

The gene calls are TRBV29-1 and TRBJ1-3; 8 positions match TRBD1. V was clipped by 7 bases and J by 0 bases; unmatched bases: 2. The CDR3 sequence is 13 residues long. Germline CDR1 and CDR2: SQVTM and ANQGSEA. This chain's CDR3 is CSGTGNSGNTIYF. For the CDR3, the DNA is TGCAGCGGGACAGGGAACTCTGGAAACACCATATATTTT.

The chain recombines TRBV6-5 with TRBJ1-5; 7 bases are shared with TRBD1. Trimming at V came to 8 bases and at J to 3 bases, leaving 7 bases not matched to a gene. The CDR3 loop spans 14 amino acids. CDR1 and CDR2 from the germline V gene are MNHEY and SVGAGI. CDR3 sequence reads: CASGWDRNNQPQHF. In DNA form, the CDR3 reads TGTGCCAGCGGATGGGACAGAAACAATCAGCCCCAGCATTTT.

J is TRBJ2-1 and V is TRBV5-4; 12 nucleotides align to TRBD2. Germline V gives CDR1 SGHNT, CDR2 YYREEE (reference sequence). This CDR3 has 15 amino acids. Unmatched junction bases numbered 4, after V lost 5 bases and J lost 4 bases. The CDR3 coding sequence is TGTGCCAGCAGTGTAGGGACTAGCGGGTACAATGAGCAGTTCTTC. Encoded protein: CASSVGTSGYNEQFF.

This sequence joins TRBV18 and TRBJ1-2; 7 bases match TRBD1. The CDR3 covers 16 residues. The junction had 5 bases not matched to a gene; V was cut back by 1 base and J by 0 bases. The germline CDR1 and CDR2 sequences are KGHSH and LQKENI. CDR3 DNA sequence: TGTGCCAGCTCACCACTGAGGGACAGCCCTAACTATGGCTACACCTTC. Amino acids: CASSPLRDSPNYGYTF.

The DNA of the CDR3 is TGTGCCAGCAGCTTAGGGTCAGTGGATGGCTACACCTTC. Protein: CASSLGSVDGYTF. This rearrangement joins TRBV7-2 to TRBJ1-2; D gene ambiguous. The CDR3 is made up of 13 amino acids. Germline CDR1 is SGHTA and CDR2 is FQGNSA. V was clipped by 1 base and J by 6 bases, with 9 bases between them.

This clone appeared a few times. The chain is built from TRBV6-5 and TRBJ1-3, with D perhaps matching TRBD1 (6 bases). From germline, CDR1 is MNHEY and CDR2 SVGAGI. Trimming pared 6 bases from V and 4 bases from J, leaving 13 bases between. There are 14 residues in the CDR3. The CDR3 DNA follows: TGTGCCAGCAGAAGGGGGGGCCCGGGAAACACCATATATTTT. This sequence encodes CASRRGGPGNTIYF.

Concerning this clone itself: The sample holds other DNA sequences that translate to the same CDR3. The chain has TRBV9 and TRBJ1-2; 9 nucleotides align to TRBD1. The junction had 5 bases not matched to a gene; V was cut back by 4 bases and J by 7 bases. In germline, CDR1 is SGDLS, CDR2 YYNGEE. This CDR3 has 13 amino acids. The CDR3 spells CASSLTGGFGYTF. The DNA for the CDR3 is TGTGCCAGCAGCCTTACAGGGGGCTTTGGCTACACCTTC.

This clone showed up just a few times. The chain uses TRBV11-3 and TRBJ2-1; perhaps TRBD1 as D (5 bases). Germline lookup yields CDR1 SGHNT and CDR2 YENEEA. There are 19 residues in the CDR3. Trimming pared 2 bases from V and 0 bases from J, leaving 20 bases between. The CDR3 DNA is TGTGCCAGCAGCTTAAGCCCTAGTACTACAGGTTACTCCTACAATGAGCAGTTCTTC. Protein product: CASSLSPSTTGYSYNEQFF.

This clone showed up just a few times. CDR3 in DNA: TGTGCCAGCAGCCCGGGAGTTTCACCCCTCCACTTT. Translating it yields CASSPGVSPLHF. This chain uses TRBV13 with TRBJ1-6; no reliable D call. V was shortened by 5 bases and J by 9 bases, with 8 bases between the two germline ends. CDR3 length equals 12 residues. Germline V gene sequence: CDR1 PRHDT, CDR2 FYEKMQ (reference sequence).

A single count supports this clone. The CDR3 DNA is TGTGCCAGCACCTCTTCAGGGCTTGGGGCCAACGTCCTGACTTTC. This sequence encodes CASTSSGLGANVLTF. The rearrangement joins TRBV6-5 to TRBJ2-6, with D possibly being TRBD1 (5 bases). Trimming removed 7 bases from V and 3 bases from J, with 13 bases in between. CDR3 size: 15 residues. Germline lookup yields CDR1 MNHEY and CDR2 SVGAGI.

V and J are TRBV28 and TRBJ1-2; D might be TRBD1 (6 bases). The germline CDR1 and CDR2 sequences are MDHEN and SYDVKM. The CDR3 length is 14 residues. V was trimmed by 6 bases and J by 4 bases, leaving 15 bases between them. The CDR3 coding sequence is TGTGCCAGCAGCCTCACAGGGTACGCCTATGGCTACACCTTC. This sequence encodes CASSLTGYAYGYTF.